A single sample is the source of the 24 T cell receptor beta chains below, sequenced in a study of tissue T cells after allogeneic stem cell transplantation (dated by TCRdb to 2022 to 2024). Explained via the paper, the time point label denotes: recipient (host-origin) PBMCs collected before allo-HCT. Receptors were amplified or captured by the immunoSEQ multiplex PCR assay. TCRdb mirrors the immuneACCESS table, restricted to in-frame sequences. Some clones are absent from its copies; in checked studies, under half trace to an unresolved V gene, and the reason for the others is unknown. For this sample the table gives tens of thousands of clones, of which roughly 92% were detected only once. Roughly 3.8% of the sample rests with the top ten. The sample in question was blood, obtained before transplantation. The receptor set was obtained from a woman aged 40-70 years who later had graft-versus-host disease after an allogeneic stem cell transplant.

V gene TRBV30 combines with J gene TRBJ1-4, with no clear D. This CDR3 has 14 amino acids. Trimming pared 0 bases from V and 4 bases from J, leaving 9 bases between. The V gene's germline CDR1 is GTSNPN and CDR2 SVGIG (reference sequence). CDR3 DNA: TGTGCCTGGAGTGTCGGAGGCCTTAATGAAAAACTGTTTTTT. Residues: CAWSVGGLNEKLFF.

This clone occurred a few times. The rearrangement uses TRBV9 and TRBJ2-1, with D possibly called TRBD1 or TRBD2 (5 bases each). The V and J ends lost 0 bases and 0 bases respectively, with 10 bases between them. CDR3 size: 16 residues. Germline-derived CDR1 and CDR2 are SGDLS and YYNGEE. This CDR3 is CASSVGAGSSYNEQFF. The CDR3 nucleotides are TGTGCCAGCAGCGTAGGGGCAGGGAGCTCCTACAATGAGCAGTTCTTC.

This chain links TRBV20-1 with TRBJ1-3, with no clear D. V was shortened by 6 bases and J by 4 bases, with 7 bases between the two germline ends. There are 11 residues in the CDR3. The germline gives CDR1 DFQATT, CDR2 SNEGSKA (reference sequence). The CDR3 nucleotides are TGCAGTGCCCGAACCGGAAACACCATATATTTT. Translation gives CSARTGNTIYF.

CDR3 sequence (DNA): TGTGCCAGCTCAGAGGACTCGCTCGAAGATACGCAGTATTTT. It encodes CASSEDSLEDTQYF. This sequence joins TRBV18 and TRBJ2-3; a weak D match, TRBD2 (5 bases). The CDR3 has 14 amino acids. From germline, CDR1 is KGHSH and CDR2 LQKENI. V dropped 5 bases and J dropped 5 bases, with 14 bases sitting between them. The full variable domain, completed using reference TRBV18 and TRBJ2-3, is NAGVMQNPRHLVRRRGQEARLRCSPMKGHSHVYWYRQLPEEGLKFMVYLQKENIIDESGMPKERFSAEFPKEGPSILRIQQVVRGDSAAYFCASSEDSLEDTQYFGPGTRLTVL.

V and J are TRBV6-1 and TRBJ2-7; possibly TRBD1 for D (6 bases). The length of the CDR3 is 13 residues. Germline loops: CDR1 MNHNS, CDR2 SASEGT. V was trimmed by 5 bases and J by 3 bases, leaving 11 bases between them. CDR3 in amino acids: CASSYGTSYEQYF. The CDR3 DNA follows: TGTGCCAGCAGTTATGGGACAAGCTACGAGCAGTACTTC.

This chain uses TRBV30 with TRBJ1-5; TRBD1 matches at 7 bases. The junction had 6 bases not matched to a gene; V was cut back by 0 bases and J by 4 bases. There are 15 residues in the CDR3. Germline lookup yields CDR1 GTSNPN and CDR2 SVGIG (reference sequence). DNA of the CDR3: TGTGCCTGGAGTGTAAACAGGGGAGGTAATCAGCCCCAGCATTTT. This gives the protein CAWSVNRGGNQPQHF.

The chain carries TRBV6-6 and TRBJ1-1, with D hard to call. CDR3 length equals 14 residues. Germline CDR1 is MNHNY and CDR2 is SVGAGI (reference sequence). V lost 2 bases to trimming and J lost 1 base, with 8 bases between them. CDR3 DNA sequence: TGTGCCAGCAGTTACCCTGACACGAACACTGAAGCTTTCTTT. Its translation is CASSYPDTNTEAFF.

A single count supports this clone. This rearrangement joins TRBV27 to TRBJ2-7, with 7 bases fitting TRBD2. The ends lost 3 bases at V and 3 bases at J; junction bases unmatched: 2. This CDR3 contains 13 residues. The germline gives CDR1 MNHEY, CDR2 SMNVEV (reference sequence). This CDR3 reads CASSFSSGYEQYF. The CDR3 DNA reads TGTGCCAGCAGTTTTTCTAGCGGCTACGAGCAGTACTTC.

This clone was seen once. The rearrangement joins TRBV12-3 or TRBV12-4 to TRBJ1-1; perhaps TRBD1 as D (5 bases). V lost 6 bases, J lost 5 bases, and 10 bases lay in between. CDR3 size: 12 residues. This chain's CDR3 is CASSGGGTEAFF. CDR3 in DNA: TGTGCCAGCAGCGGGGGGGGGACTGAAGCTTTCTTT.

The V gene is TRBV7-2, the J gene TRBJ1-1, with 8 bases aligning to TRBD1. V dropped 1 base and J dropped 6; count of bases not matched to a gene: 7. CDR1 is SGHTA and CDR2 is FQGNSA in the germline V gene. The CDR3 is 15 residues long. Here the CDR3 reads CASSLGGRGRPEAFF. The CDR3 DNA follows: TGTGCCAGCAGCTTAGGGGGCAGGGGGCGTCCTGAAGCTTTCTTT.

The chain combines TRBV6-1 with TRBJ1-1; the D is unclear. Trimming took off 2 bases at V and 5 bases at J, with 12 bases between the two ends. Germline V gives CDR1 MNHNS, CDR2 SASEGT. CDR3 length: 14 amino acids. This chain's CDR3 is CASSESHGRTEAFF. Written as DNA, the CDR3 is TGTGCCAGCAGTGAATCCCATGGTCGAACTGAAGCTTTCTTT.

CDR3 sequence: CASSGGVGSGANVLTF. The CDR3 DNA reads as TGTGCCAGCAGCGGAGGGGTGGGCTCTGGGGCCAACGTCCTGACTTTC. The chain links TRBV7-8 to TRBJ2-6, with a tentative D call TRBD2 (6 bases). The germline V gene has CDR1 SGHVS and CDR2 FQNEAQ. Trimming cost V 5 bases and J 0 bases, with 11 bases left between them. There are 16 residues in the CDR3.

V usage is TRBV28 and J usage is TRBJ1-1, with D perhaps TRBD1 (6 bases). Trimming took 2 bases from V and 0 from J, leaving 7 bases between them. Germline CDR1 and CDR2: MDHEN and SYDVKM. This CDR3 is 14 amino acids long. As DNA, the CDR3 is TGTGCCAGCAGTTTAGCAGGGGTGAACACTGAAGCTTTCTTT. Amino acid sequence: CASSLAGVNTEAFF.

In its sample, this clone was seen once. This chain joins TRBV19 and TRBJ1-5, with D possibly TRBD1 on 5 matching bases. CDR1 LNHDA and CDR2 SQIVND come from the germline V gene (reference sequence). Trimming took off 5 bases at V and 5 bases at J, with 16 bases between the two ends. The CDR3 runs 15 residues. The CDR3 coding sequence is TGTGCCAGTAGTCCAATGGGGGGGAGGGATCAGCCCCAGCATTTT. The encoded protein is CASSPMGGRDQPQHF.

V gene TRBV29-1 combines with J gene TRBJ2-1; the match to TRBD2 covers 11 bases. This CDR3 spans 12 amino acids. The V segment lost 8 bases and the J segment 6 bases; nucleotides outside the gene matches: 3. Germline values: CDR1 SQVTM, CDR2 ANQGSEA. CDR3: CSLGTSGNEQFF. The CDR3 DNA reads TGCAGCCTCGGGACTAGCGGCAATGAGCAGTTCTTC.

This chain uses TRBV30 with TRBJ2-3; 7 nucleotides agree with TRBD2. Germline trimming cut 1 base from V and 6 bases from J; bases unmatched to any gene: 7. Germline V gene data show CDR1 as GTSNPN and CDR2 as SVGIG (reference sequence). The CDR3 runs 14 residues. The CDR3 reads CAWSGGGSMDTQYF. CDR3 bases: TGTGCCTGGAGTGGGGGCGGGAGTATGGATACGCAGTATTTT. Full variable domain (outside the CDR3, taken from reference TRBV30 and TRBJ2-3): SQTIHQWPATLVQPVGSPLSLECTVEGTSNPNLYWYRQAAGRGLQLLFYSVGIGQISSEVPQNLSASRPQDRQFILSSKKLLLSDSGFYLCAWSGGGSMDTQYFGPGTRLTVL.

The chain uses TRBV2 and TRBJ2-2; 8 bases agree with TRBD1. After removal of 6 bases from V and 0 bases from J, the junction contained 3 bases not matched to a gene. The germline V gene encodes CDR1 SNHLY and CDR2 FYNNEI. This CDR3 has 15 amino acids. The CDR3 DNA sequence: TGTGCCAGCAGGAGACAGGGGCCGAACACCGGGGAGCTGTTTTTT. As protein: CASRRQGPNTGELFF.

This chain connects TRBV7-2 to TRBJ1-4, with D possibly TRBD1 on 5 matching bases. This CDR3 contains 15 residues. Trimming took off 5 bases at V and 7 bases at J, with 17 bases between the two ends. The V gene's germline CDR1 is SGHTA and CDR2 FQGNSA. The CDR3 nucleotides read TGTGCCAGCAGCCAGGGACCTTCTACGGGTGAAAAACTGTTTTTT. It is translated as CASSQGPSTGEKLFF.

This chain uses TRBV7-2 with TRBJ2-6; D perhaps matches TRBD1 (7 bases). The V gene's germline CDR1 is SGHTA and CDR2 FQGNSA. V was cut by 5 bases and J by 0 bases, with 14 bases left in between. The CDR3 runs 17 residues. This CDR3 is CASSAQGGISGANVLTF. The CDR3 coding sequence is TGTGCCAGCAGCGCGCAGGGGGGAATCTCTGGGGCCAACGTCCTGACTTTC. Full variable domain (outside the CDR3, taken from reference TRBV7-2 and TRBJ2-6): GAGVSQSPSNKVTEKGKDVELRCDPISGHTALYWYRQSLGQGLEFLIYFQGNSAPDKSGLPSDRFSAERTGGSVSTLTIQRTQQEDSAVYLCASSAQGGISGANVLTFGAGSRLTVL.

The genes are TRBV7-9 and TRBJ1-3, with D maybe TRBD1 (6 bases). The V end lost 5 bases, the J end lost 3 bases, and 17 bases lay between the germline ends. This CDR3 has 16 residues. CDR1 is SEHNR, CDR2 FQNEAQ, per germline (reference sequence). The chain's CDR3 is CASSLGQPRGGNTIYF. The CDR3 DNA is TGTGCCAGCAGCCTCGGACAGCCGAGGGGTGGAAACACCATATATTTT.

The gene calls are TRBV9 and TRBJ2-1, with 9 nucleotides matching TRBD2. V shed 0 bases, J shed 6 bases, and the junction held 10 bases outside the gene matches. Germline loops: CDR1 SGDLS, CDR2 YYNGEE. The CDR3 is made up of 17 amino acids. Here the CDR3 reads CASSVGLGGRASNEQFF. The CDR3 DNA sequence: TGTGCCAGCAGCGTAGGTTTAGGCGGGAGGGCCTCCAATGAGCAGTTCTTC.

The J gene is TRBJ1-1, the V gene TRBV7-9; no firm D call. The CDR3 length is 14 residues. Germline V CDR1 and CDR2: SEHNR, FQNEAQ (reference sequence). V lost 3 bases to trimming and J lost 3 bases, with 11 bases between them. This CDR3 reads CASSFARRDTEAFF. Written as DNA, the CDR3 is TGTGCCAGCAGCTTCGCCCGTAGGGACACTGAAGCTTTCTTT.

The CDR3 region has the DNA TGTGCCAGCAGCTTCCCGGGCGGGAATCAGCCCCAGCATTTT. Its translation: CASSFPGGNQPQHF. The chain uses TRBV5-6 and TRBJ1-5; the D is unclear. This CDR3 is built from 14 residues. Germline CDR1 and CDR2: SGHDT and YYEEEE. Trimming removed 2 bases from V and 4 bases from J, with 10 bases in between.

The CDR3: CASSPGLAGGPAFDEQFF. CDR3 nucleotides: TGTGCCAGCAGCCCCGGACTAGCGGGAGGGCCGGCATTCGATGAGCAGTTCTTC. V gene TRBV5-4 combines with J gene TRBJ2-1; 15 bases line up with TRBD2. The germline gives CDR1 SGHNT, CDR2 YYREEE (reference sequence). V dropped 4 bases and J dropped 8; count of bases not matched to a gene: 13. The CDR3 loop spans 18 amino acids.